The 19 T cell receptor beta chains in this list originate from one sample, sequenced in a study of technical replicates of blood from a few donors. Only in-frame clones appear in the TCRdb table, and some are missing; sequencing was by immunoSEQ multiplex PCR. Among about 70,000 clones, approximately 93% were seen once, and the ten largest hold 0.3% to 0.45%. What was sequenced was T cells isolated from PBMCs. The receptor set was obtained from a human donor in good health.

V and J are TRBV11-3 and TRBJ2-2; TRBD1 aligns across 10 bases. This CDR3 is built from 15 residues. The ends lost 4 bases at V and 5 bases at J; junction bases unmatched: 4. CDR1 and CDR2 (germline): SGHNT, YENEEA. DNA for the CDR3: TGTGCCAGCAGCTACCGGGGACAGGGGACCGGGGAGCTGTTTTTT. It translates to CASSYRGQGTGELFF.

This clone was counted a single time. This sequence joins TRBV5-4 and TRBJ1-4; 7 bases agree with TRBD1. J was trimmed by 5 bases and V by 5 bases; bases with no gene match: 6. This CDR3 is 14 amino acids long. CDR1 is SGHNT, CDR2 YYREEE, per germline (reference sequence). The CDR3 DNA follows: TGTGCCAGCAGTCAGGGACAGACCAATGAAAAACTGTTTTTT. This gives the protein CASSQGQTNEKLFF.

The chain recombines TRBV4-1 with TRBJ1-1, with 8 bases matching TRBD1. CDR1 and CDR2 (germline): MGHRA, YSYEKL. The CDR3 runs to 16 residues. Trimming removed 3 bases from V and 0 bases from J; junction bases left unmatched: 6. The CDR3 DNA reads TGCGCCAGCAGCCACGCACGGACAGGGATGAACACTGAAGCTTTCTTT. It specifies CASSHARTGMNTEAFF.

The chain recombines TRBV19 with TRBJ2-3; 7 nucleotides agree with TRBD2. CDR3 length equals 14 residues. Germline V gene sequence: CDR1 LNHDA, CDR2 SQIVND (reference sequence). The V and J ends lost 8 bases and 6 bases, in that order; junction bases with no gene match: 11. CDR3 in amino acids: CASALAQAGDTQYF. In DNA form, the CDR3 reads TGTGCCAGTGCACTAGCCCAAGCGGGGGATACGCAGTATTTT.

This clone was observed once. This chain links TRBV5-1 with TRBJ2-1, with TRBD2 identical over 12 bases. CDR1 and CDR2 from the germline V gene are SGHRS and YFSETQ. J was trimmed by 7 bases and V by 4 bases; bases with no gene match: 12. This CDR3 comprises 17 residues. CDR3 residues: CASSTTAGTSGLNEQFF. CDR3 sequence (DNA): TGCGCCAGCAGCACGACGGCAGGGACTAGCGGGCTTAATGAGCAGTTCTTC.

The chain links TRBV10-1 to TRBJ2-7; 8 bases align to TRBD2. The V and J ends lost 8 bases and 6 bases, in that order; junction bases with no gene match: 9. Germline assignment: CDR1 WNHNN and CDR2 SYGVQD (reference sequence). The CDR3 totals 13 residues. CDR3 DNA: TGCGCCAGCGGAGGGACTAGTTGGGGCGAGCAGTACTTC. Protein product: CASGGTSWGEQYF.

The chain recombines TRBV19 with TRBJ1-3, with 7 bases fitting TRBD1. This CDR3 contains 16 residues. J was trimmed by 0 bases and V by 6 bases; bases with no gene match: 8. Per germline, CDR1 LNHDA and CDR2 SQIVND (reference sequence). CDR3 DNA: TGTGCCAGTAGAACCATCCACAGGGGCTCTGGAAACACCATATATTTT. Translation gives CASRTIHRGSGNTIYF.

This chain connects TRBV27 to TRBJ2-7; D ambiguous. The length of the CDR3 is 13 residues. Deletions cut 10 bases from V and 2 bases from J, with 15 bases between. The germline gives CDR1 MNHEY, CDR2 SMNVEV (reference sequence). CDR3 loop: CATSSEFTYEQYF. The CDR3 nucleotides read TGTGCCACTTCCAGCGAATTCACCTACGAGCAGTACTTC.

The gene calls are TRBV27 and TRBJ1-3, with D possibly being TRBD1 (5 bases). The V end was cut by 6 bases, the J end by 3 bases, with 15 bases between. The CDR3 has 15 amino acids. Germline V gene lookup returns CDR1 MNHEY and CDR2 SMNVEV (reference sequence). CDR3 amino acids: CASSPALRVGNTIYF. The CDR3 DNA reads TGTGCCAGCAGCCCAGCCCTCAGGGTTGGAAACACCATATATTTT.

V gene TRBV6-5 combines with J gene TRBJ2-7, with D perhaps matching TRBD1 (6 bases). CDR1 MNHEY and CDR2 SVGAGI come from the germline V gene. The CDR3 totals 16 residues. Trimming left V 0 bases short and J 2 bases short, with 14 bases between. The CDR3 sequence: CASSYSFIRGAYEQYF. The CDR3 DNA follows: TGTGCCAGCAGTTACTCGTTTATCAGGGGAGCCTACGAGCAGTACTTC.

The rearrangement uses TRBV6-5 and TRBJ1-1; 9 positions agree with TRBD1. CDR3 length: 16 residues. Germline CDR1 MNHEY, CDR2 SVGAGI. V lost 2 bases to trimming and J lost 4 bases; unmatched junction nucleotides: 8. CDR3 bases: TGTGCCAGCAGTTACGGACAGAGACAGGGGGGCACTGAAGCTTTCTTT. Its translation: CASSYGQRQGGTEAFF.

The chain recombines TRBV28 with TRBJ1-4, with D unresolved. The CDR3 length is 14 residues. Trimming stripped 7 bases from V and 3 bases from J, with 12 bases between. Germline CDR1 is MDHEN and CDR2 is SYDVKM. The CDR3: CASTATPSNEKLFF. In DNA form, the CDR3 reads TGTGCCAGCACCGCGACACCTTCTAATGAAAAACTGTTTTTT.

A single count supports this clone. This chain uses TRBV5-1 with TRBJ2-7; 8 positions agree with TRBD2. Germline assignment: CDR1 SGHRS and CDR2 YFSETQ. V shed 4 bases, J shed 5 bases, and the junction held 14 bases outside the gene matches. The CDR3 consists of 16 residues. CDR3 region: CASSLAGSGILHEQYF. CDR3 sequence (DNA): TGCGCCAGCAGCCTCGCAGGTAGCGGGATTCTCCACGAGCAGTACTTC.

The chain is built from TRBV5-6 and TRBJ1-3; weak D call: TRBD1 (5 bases). The length of the CDR3 is 16 residues. The V end lost 0 bases, the J end lost 4 bases, and 14 bases lay between the germline ends. CDR1 and CDR2 (germline): SGHDT, YYEEEE. The CDR3 loop reads CASSLVAGSSGNTIYF. The CDR3 coding sequence is TGTGCCAGCAGCTTGGTCGCAGGGTCCTCAGGAAACACCATATATTTT.

The CDR3 bases are TGTGCCACCGGGACTAGCGGGACGCATGAGCAGTTCTTC. Protein sequence: CATGTSGTHEQFF. The gene calls are TRBV10-3 and TRBJ2-1; 13 positions match TRBD2. With 10 bases clipped from V and 8 bases from J, the junction kept 5 bases outside the gene matches. The CDR3 totals 13 residues. Per germline, CDR1 ENHRY and CDR2 SYGVKD.

This clone came up once. This chain joins TRBV19 and TRBJ2-3, with D uncertain. This CDR3 region has 16 residues. V was shortened by 5 bases and J by 0 bases, with 15 bases between the two germline ends. Germline V CDR1 and CDR2: LNHDA, SQIVND (reference sequence). CDR3 sequence: CASSPIQVSSTDTQYF. Here the CDR3 DNA reads TGTGCCAGTAGTCCCATACAAGTTTCTAGCACAGATACGCAGTATTTT.

This rearrangement joins TRBV6-5 to TRBJ1-1; D remains unclear. Germline values: CDR1 MNHEY, CDR2 SVGAGI. V lost 1 base and J 1 base, leaving 4 bases between the germline ends. This CDR3 spans 13 amino acids. CDR3 sequence (DNA): TGTGCCAGCAGTTACTTAGCGAACACTGAAGCTTTCTTT. Encoded protein: CASSYLANTEAFF.

The chain has TRBV5-1 and TRBJ2-1, with 7 bases lining up with TRBD1. This CDR3 comprises 15 residues. Germline V gene data show CDR1 as SGHRS and CDR2 as YFSETQ. The V segment lost 3 bases and the J segment 4 bases; nucleotides outside the gene matches: 7. In DNA, the CDR3 is TGCGCCAGCAGCTATCCGGGACAGATATACAATGAGCAGTTCTTC. This codes for CASSYPGQIYNEQFF.

CDR3 DNA: TGTGCCAGCAGCTTAGGGGACAGACCCTACGAGCAGTACTTC. As protein: CASSLGDRPYEQYF. The rearrangement joins TRBV7-6 to TRBJ2-7; TRBD1 matches at 7 bases. From germline, CDR1 is SGHVS and CDR2 FNYEAQ. Trimming removed 1 base from V and 2 bases from J; junction bases left unmatched: 2. CDR3 length: 14 amino acids.